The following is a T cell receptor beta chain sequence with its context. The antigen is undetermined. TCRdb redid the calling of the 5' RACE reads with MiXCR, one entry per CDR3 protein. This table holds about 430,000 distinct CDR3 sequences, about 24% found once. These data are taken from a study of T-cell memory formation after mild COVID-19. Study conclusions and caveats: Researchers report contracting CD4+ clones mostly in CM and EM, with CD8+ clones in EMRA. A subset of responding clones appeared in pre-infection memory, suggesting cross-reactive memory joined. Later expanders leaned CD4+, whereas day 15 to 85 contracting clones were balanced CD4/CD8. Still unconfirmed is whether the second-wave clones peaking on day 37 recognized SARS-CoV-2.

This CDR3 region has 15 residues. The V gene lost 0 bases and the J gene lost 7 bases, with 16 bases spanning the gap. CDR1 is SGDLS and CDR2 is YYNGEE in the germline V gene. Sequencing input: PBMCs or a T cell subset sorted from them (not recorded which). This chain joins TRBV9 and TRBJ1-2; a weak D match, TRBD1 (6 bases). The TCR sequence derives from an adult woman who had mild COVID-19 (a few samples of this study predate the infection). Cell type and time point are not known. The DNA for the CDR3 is TGTGCCAGCAGCGTAGTAGGGGGATGGAGTGGTGGCTACACCTTC. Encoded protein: CASSVVGGWSGGYTF.